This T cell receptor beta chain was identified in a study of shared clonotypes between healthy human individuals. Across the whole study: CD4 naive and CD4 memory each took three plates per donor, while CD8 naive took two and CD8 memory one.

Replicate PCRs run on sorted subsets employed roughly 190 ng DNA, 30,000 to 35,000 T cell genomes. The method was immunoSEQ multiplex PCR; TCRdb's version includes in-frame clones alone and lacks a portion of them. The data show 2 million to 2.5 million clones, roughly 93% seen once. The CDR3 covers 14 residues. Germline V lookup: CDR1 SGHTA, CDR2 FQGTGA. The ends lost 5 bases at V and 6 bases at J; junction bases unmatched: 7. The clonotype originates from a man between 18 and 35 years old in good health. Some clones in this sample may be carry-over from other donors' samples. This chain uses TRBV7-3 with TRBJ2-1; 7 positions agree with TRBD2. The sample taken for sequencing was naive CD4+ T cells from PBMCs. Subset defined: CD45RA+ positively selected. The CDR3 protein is CASSQMGRANEQFF. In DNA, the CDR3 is TGTGCCAGCAGCCAGATGGGGAGGGCCAATGAGCAGTTCTTC. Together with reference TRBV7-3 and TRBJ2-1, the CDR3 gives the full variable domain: GAGVSQTPSNKVTEKGKYVELRCDPISGHTALYWYRQSLGQGPEFLIYFQGTGAADDSGLPNDRFFAVRPEGSVSTLKIQRTERGDSAVYLCASSQMGRANEQFFGPGTRLTVL.